The 9 T cell receptor beta chains below were found in one sample sequenced in a study of blood T cell repertoires in COVID-19. Using immunoSEQ multiplex PCR, the repertoire was profiled, and TCRdb retains in-frame clones only, with some absent. The sample records about 280,000 clones, about four fifths being singletons. The specimen was PBMCs or T cells enriched from blood (not recorded which). Receptors were obtained from a man aged 40-49 years who had been exposed to COVID-19.

The chain carries TRBV5-1 and TRBJ2-3; TRBD2 aligns across 8 bases. In germline, CDR1 is SGHRS, CDR2 YFSETQ. The ends lost 3 bases at V and 0 bases at J; junction bases unmatched: 9. The CDR3 is 17 amino acids. CDR3 protein: CASSSGGSSSSTDTQYF. The CDR3, as DNA: TGCGCCAGCAGCTCGGGGGGGAGCAGCTCTAGCACAGATACGCAGTATTTT.

The CDR3 reads CASSLVRGQGGETQYF. For the CDR3, the DNA is TGCGCCAGCAGCTTGGTAAGGGGGCAAGGCGGAGAGACCCAGTACTTC. The chain employs TRBV5-1 and TRBJ2-5; TRBD1 agrees at 7 bases. The CDR3 has 16 amino acids. Germline V lookup: CDR1 SGHRS, CDR2 YFSETQ. V lost 0 bases and J lost 4; bases outside the gene matches: 9. Looking up the rest from reference TRBV5-1 and TRBJ2-5 gives the full variable domain: KAGVTQTPRYLIKTRGQQVTLSCSPISGHRSVSWYQQTPGQGLQFLFEYFSETQRNKGNFPGRFSGRQFSNSRSEMNVSTLELGDSALYLCASSLVRGQGGETQYFGPGTRLLVL.

This clone was counted only a few times. The rearrangement uses TRBV3-1 (or the pseudogene TRBV3-2) and TRBJ2-5, with D perhaps matching TRBD2 (5 bases). The germline V gene encodes CDR1 LGHDT and CDR2 YNNKEL (reference sequence). CDR3 length: 17 amino acids. V was clipped by 2 bases and J by 0 bases, with 16 bases between them. The CDR3 region is CASSQPLLGWHQETQYF. CDR3 coding DNA: TGTGCCAGCAGCCAACCTTTACTAGGTTGGCACCAAGAGACCCAGTACTTC.

The chain links TRBV24-1 to TRBJ2-1; 15 bases align to TRBD2. After removal of 9 bases from V and 7 bases from J, the junction contained 12 bases not matched to a gene. Germline V CDR1 and CDR2: KGHDR, SFDVKD. The CDR3 runs 17 residues. CDR3 in DNA: TGTGCCACCGCTGGACTAGCGGGAGGGCCAAAGACTAATGAGCAGTTCTTC. Translation gives CATAGLAGGPKTNEQFF.

The J gene is TRBJ2-1, the V gene TRBV24-1; TRBD2 matches at 10 bases. Germline V gene sequence: CDR1 KGHDR, CDR2 SFDVKD. The J segment lost 4 bases and the V segment lost 3 bases, leaving 2 bases of the junction unmatched. CDR3 length equals 15 residues. The CDR3: CATSDPLAGYNEQFF. The CDR3 bases are TGTGCCACCAGTGATCCACTAGCGGGGTACAATGAGCAGTTCTTC.

The chain uses TRBV7-3 and TRBJ2-1, with TRBD2 matching over 8 bases. The ends lost 5 bases at V and 4 bases at J; junction bases unmatched: 7. CDR1 and CDR2 (germline): SGHTA, FQGTGA. The CDR3 consists of 15 residues. This CDR3 is CASSRRLAGYNEQFF. The DNA for the CDR3 is TGTGCCAGCAGCCGAAGGCTAGCGGGTTACAATGAGCAGTTCTTC.

The V call is TRBV6-5, the J call TRBJ2-7; TRBD2 matches at 7 bases. The CDR3 extends over 15 amino acids. V gave up 4 bases and J gave up 6 bases; unmatched junction bases: 12. Per germline, CDR1 MNHEY and CDR2 SVGAGI. CDR3 bases: TGTGCCAGCAGTTTTTTATCTAGCGGAATGGCCGAGCAGTACTTC. Protein: CASSFLSSGMAEQYF.

This sequence joins TRBV13 and TRBJ1-1, with D unresolved. CDR1 is PRHDT, CDR2 FYEKMQ, per germline (reference sequence). This CDR3 spans 14 amino acids. The V and J ends lost 1 base and 5 bases respectively, with 11 bases between them. CDR3 residues: CASSLDPRDTEAFF. Here the CDR3 DNA reads TGTGCCAGCAGCTTAGATCCGCGGGATACTGAAGCTTTCTTT.

The J gene is TRBJ2-6, the V gene TRBV30, with a tentative D call TRBD1 (6 bases). The CDR3 loop spans 15 amino acids. Germline assignment: CDR1 GTSNPN and CDR2 SVGIG (reference sequence). V lost 5 bases, J lost 1 base, and 12 bases lay in between. Here the CDR3 DNA reads TGTGCCTGGGTGGGGGCAATTTCTGGGGCCAACGTCCTGACTTTC. The encoded protein is CAWVGAISGANVLTF.